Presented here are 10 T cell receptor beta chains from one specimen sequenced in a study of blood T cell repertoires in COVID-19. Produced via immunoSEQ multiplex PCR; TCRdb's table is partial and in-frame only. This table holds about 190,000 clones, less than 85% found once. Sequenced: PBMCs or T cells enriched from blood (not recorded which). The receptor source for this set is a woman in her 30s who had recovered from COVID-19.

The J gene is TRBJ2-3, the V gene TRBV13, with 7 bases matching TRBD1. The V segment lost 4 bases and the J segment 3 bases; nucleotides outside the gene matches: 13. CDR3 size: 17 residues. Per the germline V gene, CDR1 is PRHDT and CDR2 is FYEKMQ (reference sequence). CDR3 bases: TGTGCCAGCAGCTCGACGATTGACAGGGTGGGGACAGATACGCAGTATTTT. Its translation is CASSSTIDRVGTDTQYF.

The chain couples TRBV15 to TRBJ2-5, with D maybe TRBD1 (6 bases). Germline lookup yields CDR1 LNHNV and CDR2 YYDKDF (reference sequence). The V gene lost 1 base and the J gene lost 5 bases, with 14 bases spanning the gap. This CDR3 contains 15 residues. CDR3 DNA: TGTGCCACCAGCAGAGTACAGGGTGGTGTGGAGACCCAGTACTTC. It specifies CATSRVQGGVETQYF. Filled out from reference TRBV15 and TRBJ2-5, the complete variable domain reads DAMVIQNPRYQVTQFGKPVTLSCSQTLNHNVMYWYQQKSSQAPKLLFHYYDKDFNNEADTPDNFQSRRPNTSFCFLDIRSPGLGDTAMYLCATSRVQGGVETQYFGPGTRLLVL.

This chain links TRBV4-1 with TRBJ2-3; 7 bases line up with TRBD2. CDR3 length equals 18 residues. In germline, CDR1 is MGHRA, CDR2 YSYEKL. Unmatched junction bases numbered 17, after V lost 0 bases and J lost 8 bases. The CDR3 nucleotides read TGCGCCAGCAGCCAAGAGGGGACCCCGGGAGGCCCTGGGGGTACGCAGTATTTT. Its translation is CASSQEGTPGGPGGTQYF.

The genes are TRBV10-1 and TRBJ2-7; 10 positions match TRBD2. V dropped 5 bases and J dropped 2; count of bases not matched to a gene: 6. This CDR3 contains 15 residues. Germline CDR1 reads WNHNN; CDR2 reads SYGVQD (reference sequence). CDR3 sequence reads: CASSRQAGGTYEQYV. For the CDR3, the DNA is TGCGCCAGCAGTAGACAAGCGGGGGGGACCTACGAGCAGTACGTC.

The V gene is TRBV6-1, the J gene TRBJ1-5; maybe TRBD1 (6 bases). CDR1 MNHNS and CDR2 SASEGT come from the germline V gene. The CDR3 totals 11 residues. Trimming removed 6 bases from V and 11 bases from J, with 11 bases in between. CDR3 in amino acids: CASSPGTTQHF. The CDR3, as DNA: TGTGCCAGCAGCCCCGGGACAACCCAGCATTTT.

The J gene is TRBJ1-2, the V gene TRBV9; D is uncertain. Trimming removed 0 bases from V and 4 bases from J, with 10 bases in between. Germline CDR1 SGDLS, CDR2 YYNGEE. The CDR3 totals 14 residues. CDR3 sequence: CASSVDVGPYGYTF. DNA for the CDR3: TGTGCCAGCAGCGTAGACGTTGGGCCCTATGGCTACACCTTC.

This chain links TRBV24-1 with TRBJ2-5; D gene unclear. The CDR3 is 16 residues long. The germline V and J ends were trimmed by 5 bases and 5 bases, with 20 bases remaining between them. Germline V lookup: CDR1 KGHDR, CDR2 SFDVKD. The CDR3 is CATSGRAGVVDETQYF. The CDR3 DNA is TGTGCCACCAGTGGTCGTGCAGGCGTAGTCGATGAGACCCAGTACTTC.

Here the CDR3 reads CASSPDRVPDTQYF. The CDR3 nucleotides are TGTGCCAGCTCCCCAGACAGGGTCCCAGATACGCAGTATTTT. The V call is TRBV18, the J call TRBJ2-3; 7 bases agree with TRBD1. The CDR3 loop spans 14 amino acids. CDR1 and CDR2 (germline): KGHSH, LQKENI. The ends lost 6 bases at V and 4 bases at J; junction bases unmatched: 7.

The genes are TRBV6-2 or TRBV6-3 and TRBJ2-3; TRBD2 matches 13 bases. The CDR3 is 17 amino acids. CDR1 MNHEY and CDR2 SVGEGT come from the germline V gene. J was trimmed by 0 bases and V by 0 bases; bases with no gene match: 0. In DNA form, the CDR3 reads TGTGCCAGCAGTTACTCGACTAGCGGGGGGAGCACAGATACGCAGTATTTT. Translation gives CASSYSTSGGSTDTQYF.

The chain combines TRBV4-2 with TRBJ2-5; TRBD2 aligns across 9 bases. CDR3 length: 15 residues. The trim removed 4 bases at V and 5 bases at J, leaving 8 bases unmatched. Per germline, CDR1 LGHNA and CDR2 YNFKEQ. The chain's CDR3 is CASSLGLASGETQYF. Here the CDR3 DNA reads TGTGCCAGCAGCCTCGGACTAGCGTCGGGTGAGACCCAGTACTTC.